A single sample gave rise to the 21 T cell receptor beta chains below, sequenced in a study of CD8 T cells in ankylosing spondylitis. From the 5' RACE reads, TCRdb called clonotypes with MiXCR, one entry per CDR3 protein. The sample includes fewer than 250,000 distinct CDR3 sequences, approximately 10% seen only once; the top ten take roughly a fifth. The sample was blood, either unsorted or a sorted T cell fraction (not recorded which). The receptors here all came from a male donor with ankylosing spondylitis or in good health (not recorded which).

This clonotype has a count of ten or more. The J gene is TRBJ2-5, the V gene TRBV12-3 or TRBV12-4, with D possibly being TRBD2 (5 bases). The CDR3 has 14 residues. The V end lost 4 bases, the J end lost 11 bases, and 20 bases lay between the germline ends. The CDR3 DNA reads as TGTGCCAGCAGTTGGGCTTCTCTCCGGGAAGAGCAGTACTTC. Residues: CASSWASLREEQYF.

This clonotype has at least ten counts. The chain carries TRBV20-1 and TRBJ1-5; weak D call: TRBD1 (6 bases). The CDR3 spans 15 residues. Germline loops: CDR1 DFQATT, CDR2 SNEGSKA (reference sequence). V was cut by 6 bases and J by 7 bases, with 22 bases left in between. The CDR3 DNA reads as TGCAGTGCGACGATCCCAGGGGTTCGGGGACAGCCCCAGCATTTT. Its translation is CSATIPGVRGQPQHF.

This clonotype has just a few counts. The rearrangement joins TRBV3-1 to TRBJ2-7, with TRBD2 as a possible D gene (7 bases). V shed 0 bases and J shed 2 bases, with 14 bases lying between them. The CDR3 is 16 amino acids. Looked up from germline, CDR1 is LGHDT and CDR2 is YNNKEL (reference sequence). The CDR3 protein is CASSQDRGAGAYEQYF. DNA of the CDR3: TGTGCCAGCAGCCAAGATCGGGGGGCAGGTGCCTACGAGCAGTACTTC.

A remark on this clonotype: The CDR3 does not end in the conserved phenylalanine or tryptophan, so this is likely a read error. The rearrangement links TRBV10-3 to TRBJ2-5; no clear D gene. CDR3 length equals 14 residues. Germline CDR1 is ENHRY and CDR2 is SYGVKD. V lost 4 bases and J lost 7, with 16 bases in between. CDR3 region: CAISGHGGLRTQYL. DNA for the CDR3: TGTGCCATCAGTGGGCACGGTGGTTTGAGGACCCAGTACCTC.

There are a few counts of this clonotype. The J gene is TRBJ1-1, the V gene TRBV30; D unresolved. The germline gives CDR1 GTSNPN, CDR2 SVGIG (reference sequence). The CDR3 totals 12 residues. The ends were cut back, 0 bases at V and 7 bases at J, with 9 bases in the middle. DNA for the CDR3: TGTGCCTGGAGTGTCGGAGCTATTGAAGCTTTCTTT. It translates to CAWSVGAIEAFF.

The genes are TRBV2 and TRBJ2-2; a weak D match, TRBD2 (5 bases). The CDR3 totals 15 residues. Looked up from germline, CDR1 is SNHLY and CDR2 is FYNNEI. Trimming removed 6 bases at V and 5 bases at J, with 16 bases between. CDR3 DNA: TGTGCCAGCAGGGTGTTCCGAGGGTCAACCGGGGAGCTGTTTTTT. As protein: CASRVFRGSTGELFF.

The gene calls are TRBV12-3 or TRBV12-4 and TRBJ2-5; possibly TRBD1 for D (6 bases). V was clipped by 5 bases and J by 2 bases, with 15 bases between them. The CDR3 spans 15 residues. In DNA form, the CDR3 reads TGTGCCAGCAGTCCCCCGGGGACATTACAAGAGACCCAGTACTTC. Encoded protein: CASSPPGTLQETQYF.

The chain recombines TRBV30 with TRBJ1-1; D remains unclear. The CDR3 contains 13 residues. Trimming removed 2 bases at V and 0 bases at J, with 7 bases between. CDR1 and CDR2 (germline): GTSNPN, SVGIG (reference sequence). The CDR3 spells CAWSLSLNTEAFF. The CDR3 region has the DNA TGTGCCTGGAGTTTGAGTTTGAACACTGAAGCTTTCTTT. Together with reference TRBV30 and TRBJ1-1, the CDR3 gives the full variable domain: SQTIHQWPATLVQPVGSPLSLECTVEGTSNPNLYWYRQAAGRGLQLLFYSVGIGQISSEVPQNLSASRPQDRQFILSSKKLLLSDSGFYLCAWSLSLNTEAFFGQGTRLTVV.

This clonotype was detected ten times or more. The rearrangement uses TRBV5-1 and TRBJ2-7; no definite D call. Germline CDR1 SGHRS, CDR2 YFSETQ. Trimming took 6 bases from V and 0 from J, leaving 10 bases between them. The CDR3 spans 13 residues. The CDR3 reads CASKVPDSYEQYF. DNA for the CDR3: TGCGCCAGCAAGGTCCCAGACTCCTACGAGCAGTACTTC. Looking up the rest from reference TRBV5-1 and TRBJ2-7 gives the full variable domain: KAGVTQTPRYLIKTRGQQVTLSCSPISGHRSVSWYQQTPGQGLQFLFEYFSETQRNKGNFPGRFSGRQFSNSRSEMNVSTLELGDSALYLCASKVPDSYEQYFGPGTRLTVT.

This clonotype was seen ten or more times. This rearrangement joins TRBV5-1 to TRBJ2-6; D is undetermined. In germline, CDR1 is SGHRS, CDR2 YFSETQ. Trimming cost V 4 bases and J 0 bases, with 11 bases left between them. There are 16 residues in the CDR3. Written as DNA, the CDR3 is TGCGCCAGCAGCCCGCTAGTCCCCTCTGGGGCCAACGTCCTGACTTTC. As protein: CASSPLVPSGANVLTF.

This clonotype occurred many times. The V gene is TRBV20-1, the J gene TRBJ1-4; perhaps TRBD1 as D (5 bases). The CDR3 contains 13 residues. V shed 6 bases and J shed 5 bases, with 13 bases lying between them. The germline gives CDR1 DFQATT, CDR2 SNEGSKA (reference sequence). CDR3 nucleotide sequence: TGCAGTGCCGTGGAAGGGACGAATGAAAAACTGTTTTTT. Translating gives CSAVEGTNEKLFF.

Notes on this clonotype: Just one base apart from a much larger clone, this may be a read error. The CDR3 end shows no conserved phenylalanine or tryptophan, and so a read error is likely. The chain uses TRBV18 and TRBJ1-6; D uncertain. The CDR3 is made up of 15 amino acids. V lost 1 base to trimming and J lost 8 bases, with 12 bases between them. The germline CDR1 and CDR2 sequences are KGHSH and LQKENI. DNA of the CDR3: TGTGCCAGCTCACCACAGGACGGAAATTATTCACCCCTCCACATT. Translating it yields CASSPQDGNYSPLHI.

This clonotype came up a few times. The chain links TRBV2 to TRBJ2-2, with 10 positions matching TRBD2. V trimming: 6 bases; J trimming: 2 bases; junction bases outside the gene matches: 3. The germline CDR1 and CDR2 sequences are SNHLY and FYNNEI. The CDR3 length is 15 residues. The CDR3 loop is CASRRLAGNTGELFF. The CDR3 nucleotides read TGTGCCAGCAGGCGACTAGCGGGTAACACCGGGGAGCTGTTTTTT. The full variable domain, in which reference TRBV2 and TRBJ2-2 provide the parts outside the CDR3, is EPEVTQTPSHQVTQMGQEVILRCVPISNHLYFYWYRQILGQKVEFLVSFYNNEISEKSEIFDDQFSVERPDGSNFTLKIRSTKLEDSAMYFCASRRLAGNTGELFFGEGSRLTVL.

This clonotype was seen many times. The chain recombines TRBV28 with TRBJ1-5; unclear D gene. V lost 2 bases, J lost 0 bases, and 5 bases lay in between. The CDR3 loop spans 14 amino acids. CDR1 is MDHEN and CDR2 is SYDVKM in the germline V gene. The CDR3 region is CASSLPGSNQPQHF. CDR3 sequence (DNA): TGTGCCAGCAGTTTACCCGGTAGCAATCAGCCCCAGCATTTT.

DNA of the CDR3: TGTGCCAGTAGTATAGTACCGGGACAAGCGAAAGAGACCCAGTACTTC. Amino acids: CASSIVPGQAKETQYF. The gene calls are TRBV19 and TRBJ2-5; TRBD1 is a possible D gene (6 bases). V was pared by 1 base and J by 3 bases, with 15 bases between. The CDR3 spans 16 residues. Germline V lookup: CDR1 LNHDA, CDR2 SQIVND (reference sequence).

Remarks on this clonotype: Being one base from a much bigger clone, this may be a read error. V usage is TRBV20-1 and J usage is TRBJ1-4, with TRBD1 matching over 10 bases. Germline V gives CDR1 DFQATT, CDR2 SNEGSKA (reference sequence). The CDR3 is 17 residues long. CDR3 in amino acids: CCAARTGGFATNEKLFF. DNA of the CDR3: TGCTGTGCCGCGCGGACAGGGGGGTTTGCAACTAATGAAAAACTGTTTTTT.

This clonotype was observed at least ten times. The chain carries TRBV4-2 and TRBJ1-5; D gene unclear. Germline V CDR1 and CDR2: LGHNA, YNFKEQ. V shed 4 bases and J shed 0 bases, with 19 bases lying between them. The CDR3 is made up of 18 amino acids. This CDR3 is CASSPQSPSSLSNQPQHF. For the CDR3, the DNA is TGTGCCAGCAGCCCCCAAAGCCCCAGCAGTCTTAGCAATCAGCCCCAGCATTTT.

The chain has TRBV5-6 and TRBJ2-3; D ambiguous. The CDR3 is made up of 14 amino acids. Trimming removed 3 bases from V and 1 base from J, with 9 bases in between. CDR1 and CDR2 from the germline V gene are SGHDT and YYEEEE. The CDR3 reads CASSSPGRTDTQYF. In DNA, the CDR3 is TGTGCCAGCAGCTCGCCGGGTCGCACAGATACGCAGTATTTT.

The rearrangement joins TRBV6-2 or TRBV6-3 to TRBJ1-2; tentative D call: TRBD1 (6 bases). Germline V CDR1 and CDR2: MNHEY, SVGEGT. Deletions cut 3 bases from V and 7 bases from J, with 15 bases between. The CDR3 spans 14 residues. DNA of the CDR3: TGTGCCAGCAGTTATGGGGGCGCGGACTCTGGCTACACCTTC. Encoded protein: CASSYGGADSGYTF.

The genes are TRBV7-2 and TRBJ2-7; 7 positions agree with TRBD1. The CDR3 loop spans 15 amino acids. Trimming cost V 2 bases and J 2 bases; bases outside gene matches: 6. In germline, CDR1 is SGHTA, CDR2 FQGNSA. The CDR3 loop reads CASSLRFQGAYEQYF. The CDR3 nucleotides are TGTGCCAGCAGCTTACGGTTCCAGGGGGCCTACGAGCAGTACTTC.

V and J are TRBV20-1 and TRBJ1-1; D gene uncertain. Between the trimmed V and J ends, which lost 5 bases and 4 bases, there was a span of 14 bases. Germline values: CDR1 DFQATT, CDR2 SNEGSKA (reference sequence). There are 13 residues in the CDR3. In DNA form, the CDR3 reads TGCAGTGCTCCCTTAACCGGGAGCACTGAAGCTTTCTTT. It yields the protein CSAPLTGSTEAFF.